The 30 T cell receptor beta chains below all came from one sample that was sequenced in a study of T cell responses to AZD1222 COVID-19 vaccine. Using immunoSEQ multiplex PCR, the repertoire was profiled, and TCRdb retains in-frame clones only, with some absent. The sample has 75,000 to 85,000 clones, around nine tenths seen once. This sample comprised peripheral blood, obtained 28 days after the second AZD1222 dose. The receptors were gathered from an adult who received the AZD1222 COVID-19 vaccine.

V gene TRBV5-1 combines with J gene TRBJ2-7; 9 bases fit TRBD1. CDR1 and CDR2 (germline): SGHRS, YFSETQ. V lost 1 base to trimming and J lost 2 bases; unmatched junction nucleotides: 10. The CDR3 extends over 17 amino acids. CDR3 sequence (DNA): TGCGCCAGCAGCTTGACGAATACCGGGACAGGGACCTACGAGCAGTACTTC. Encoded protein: CASSLTNTGTGTYEQYF.

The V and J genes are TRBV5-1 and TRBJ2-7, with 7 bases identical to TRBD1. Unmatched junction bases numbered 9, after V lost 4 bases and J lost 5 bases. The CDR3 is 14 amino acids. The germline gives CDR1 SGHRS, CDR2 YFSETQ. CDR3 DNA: TGCGCCAGCAGCCCAGGGACAGAAGGAAACGAGCAGTACTTC. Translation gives CASSPGTEGNEQYF.

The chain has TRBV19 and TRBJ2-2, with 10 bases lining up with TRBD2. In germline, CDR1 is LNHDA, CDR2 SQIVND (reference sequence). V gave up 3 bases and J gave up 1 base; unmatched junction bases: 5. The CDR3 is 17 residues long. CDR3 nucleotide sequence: TGTGCCAGTAGTATGAGGCTAGCGGGGGTGAACACCGGGGAGCTGTTTTTT. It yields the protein CASSMRLAGVNTGELFF.

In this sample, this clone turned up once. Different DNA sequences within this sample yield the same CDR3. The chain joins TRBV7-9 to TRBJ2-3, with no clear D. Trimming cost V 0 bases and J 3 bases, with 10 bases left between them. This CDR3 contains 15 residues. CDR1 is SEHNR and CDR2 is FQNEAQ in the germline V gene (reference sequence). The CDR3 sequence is CASSLASGRTDTQYF. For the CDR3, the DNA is TGTGCCAGCAGCTTAGCGTCGGGTAGAACAGATACGCAGTATTTT.

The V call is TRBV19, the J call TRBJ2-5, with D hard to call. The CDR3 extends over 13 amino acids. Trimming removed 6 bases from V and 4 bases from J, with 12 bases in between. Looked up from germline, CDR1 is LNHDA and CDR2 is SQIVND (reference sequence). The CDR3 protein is CASSPDPGETQYF. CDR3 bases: TGTGCCAGTAGCCCTGACCCGGGAGAGACCCAGTACTTC.

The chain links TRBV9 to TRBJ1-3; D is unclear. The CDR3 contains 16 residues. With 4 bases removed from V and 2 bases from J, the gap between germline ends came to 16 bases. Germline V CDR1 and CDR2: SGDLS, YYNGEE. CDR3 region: CASSPHRTATGNTIYF. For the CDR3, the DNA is TGTGCCAGCAGCCCCCACCGGACCGCGACTGGAAACACCATATATTTT.

DNA of the CDR3: TGTGCCAGCAGTTTATACACCTACAATGAGCAGTTCTTC. This sequence encodes CASSLYTYNEQFF. V and J are TRBV12-3 or TRBV12-4 and TRBJ2-1, with D unresolved. The CDR3 is 13 amino acids. V dropped 2 bases and J dropped 2 bases, with 4 bases sitting between them.

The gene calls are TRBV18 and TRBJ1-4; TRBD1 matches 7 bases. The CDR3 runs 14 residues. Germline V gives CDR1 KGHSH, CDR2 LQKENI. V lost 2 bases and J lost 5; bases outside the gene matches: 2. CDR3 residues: CASSPEGANEKLFF. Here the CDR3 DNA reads TGTGCCAGCTCACCAGAGGGGGCGAATGAAAAACTGTTTTTT.

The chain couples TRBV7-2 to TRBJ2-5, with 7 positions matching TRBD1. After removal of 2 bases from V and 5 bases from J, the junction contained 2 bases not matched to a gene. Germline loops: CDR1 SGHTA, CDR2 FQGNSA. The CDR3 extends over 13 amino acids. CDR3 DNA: TGTGCCAGCAGCTTACAGGGGGAGGAGACCCAGTACTTC. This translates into CASSLQGEETQYF.

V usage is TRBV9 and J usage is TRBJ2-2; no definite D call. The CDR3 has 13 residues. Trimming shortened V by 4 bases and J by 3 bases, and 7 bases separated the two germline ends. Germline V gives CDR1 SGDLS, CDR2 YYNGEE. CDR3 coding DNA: TGTGCCAGCAGCACCAGATACACCGGGGAGCTGTTTTTT. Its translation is CASSTRYTGELFF.

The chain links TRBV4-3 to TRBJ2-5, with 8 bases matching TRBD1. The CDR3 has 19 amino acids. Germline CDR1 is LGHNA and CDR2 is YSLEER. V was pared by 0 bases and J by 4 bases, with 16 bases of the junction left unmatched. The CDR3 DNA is TGCGCCAGCAGCCAAGATCCGGCTGGGAGGCCAGGGGGCCTAGAGACCCAGTACTTC. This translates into CASSQDPAGRPGGLETQYF.

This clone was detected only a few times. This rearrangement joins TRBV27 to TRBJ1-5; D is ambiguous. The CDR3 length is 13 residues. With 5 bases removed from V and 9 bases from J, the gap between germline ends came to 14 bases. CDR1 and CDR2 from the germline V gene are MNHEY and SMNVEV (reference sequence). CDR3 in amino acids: CASSVTWIGPQHF. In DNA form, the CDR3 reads TGTGCCAGCAGTGTGACATGGATCGGGCCCCAGCATTTT.

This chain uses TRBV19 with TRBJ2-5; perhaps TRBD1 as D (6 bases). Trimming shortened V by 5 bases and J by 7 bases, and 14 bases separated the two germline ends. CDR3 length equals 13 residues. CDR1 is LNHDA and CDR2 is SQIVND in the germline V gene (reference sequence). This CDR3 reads CASSPRDNPTQYF. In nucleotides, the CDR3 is TGTGCCAGTAGTCCCCGGGACAATCCGACCCAGTACTTC.

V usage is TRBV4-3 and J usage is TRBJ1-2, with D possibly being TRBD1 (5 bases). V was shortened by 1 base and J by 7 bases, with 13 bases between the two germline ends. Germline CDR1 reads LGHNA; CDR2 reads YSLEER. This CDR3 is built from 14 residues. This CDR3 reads CASSQVSGTSGYTF. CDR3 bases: TGCGCCAGCAGCCAAGTATCCGGGACGTCTGGCTACACCTTC.

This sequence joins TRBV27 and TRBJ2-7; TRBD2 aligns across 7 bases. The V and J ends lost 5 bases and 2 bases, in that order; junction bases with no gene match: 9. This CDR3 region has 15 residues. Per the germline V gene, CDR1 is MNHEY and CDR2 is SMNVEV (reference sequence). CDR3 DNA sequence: TGTGCCAGCAGTCCCCCGGGACTAACAACCTACGAGCAGTACTTC. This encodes CASSPPGLTTYEQYF.

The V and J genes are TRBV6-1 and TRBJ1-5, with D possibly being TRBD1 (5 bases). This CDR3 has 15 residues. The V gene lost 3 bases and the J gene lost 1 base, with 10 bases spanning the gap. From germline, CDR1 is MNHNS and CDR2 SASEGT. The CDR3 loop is CASSDGTASNQPQHF. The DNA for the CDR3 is TGTGCCAGCAGTGATGGGACGGCAAGCAATCAGCCCCAGCATTTT.

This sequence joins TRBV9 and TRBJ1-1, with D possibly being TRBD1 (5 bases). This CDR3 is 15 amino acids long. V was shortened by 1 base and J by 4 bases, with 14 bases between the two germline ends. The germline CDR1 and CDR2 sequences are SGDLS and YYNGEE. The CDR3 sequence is CASSVRGDGGTEAFF. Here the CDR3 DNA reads TGTGCCAGCAGCGTAAGAGGGGATGGGGGCACTGAAGCTTTCTTT.

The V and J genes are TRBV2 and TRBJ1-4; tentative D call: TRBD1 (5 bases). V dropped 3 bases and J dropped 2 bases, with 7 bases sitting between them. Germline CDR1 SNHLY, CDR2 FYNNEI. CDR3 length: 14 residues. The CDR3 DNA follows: TGTGCCAGCAGTGAGGAGGGGACTAATGAAAAACTGTTTTTT. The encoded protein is CASSEEGTNEKLFF.

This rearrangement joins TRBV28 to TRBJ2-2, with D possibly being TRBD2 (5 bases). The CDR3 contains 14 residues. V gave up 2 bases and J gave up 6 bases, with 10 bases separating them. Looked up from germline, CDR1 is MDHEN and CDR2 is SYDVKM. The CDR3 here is CASSLPRGPGELFF. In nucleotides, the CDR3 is TGTGCCAGCAGTTTACCCCGAGGGCCCGGGGAGCTGTTTTTT.

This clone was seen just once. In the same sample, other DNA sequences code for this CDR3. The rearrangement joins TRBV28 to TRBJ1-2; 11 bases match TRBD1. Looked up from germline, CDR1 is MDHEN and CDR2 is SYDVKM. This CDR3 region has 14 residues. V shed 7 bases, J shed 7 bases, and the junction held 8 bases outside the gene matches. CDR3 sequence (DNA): TGTGCCAGCACGGGCGGACAGGGGGCGCGTGGCTACACCTTC. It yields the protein CASTGGQGARGYTF.

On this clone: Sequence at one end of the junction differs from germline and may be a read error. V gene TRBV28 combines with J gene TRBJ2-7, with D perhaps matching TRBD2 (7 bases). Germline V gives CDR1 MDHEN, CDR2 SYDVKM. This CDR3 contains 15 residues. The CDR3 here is CARSWVRGGCYEQYF. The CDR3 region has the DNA TGTGCCAGAAGTTGGGTGAGGGGGGGCTGCTACGAGCAGTACTTC. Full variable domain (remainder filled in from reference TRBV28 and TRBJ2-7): DVKVTQSSRYLVKRTGEKVFLECVQDMDHENMFWYRQDPGLGLRLIYFSYDVKMKEKGDIPEGYSVSREKKERFSLILESASTNQTSMYLCARSWVRGGCYEQYFGPGTRLTVT.

Written as DNA, the CDR3 is TGTGCCAGCAGCTTAGTCCCTAGCGGGGGGGCCGGGAAGACCCAGTACTTC. Its protein is CASSLVPSGGAGKTQYF. The chain joins TRBV7-2 to TRBJ2-5; TRBD2 matches 12 bases. This CDR3 comprises 17 residues. CDR1 and CDR2 (germline): SGHTA, FQGNSA. Trimming removed 1 base from V and 6 bases from J; junction bases left unmatched: 9.

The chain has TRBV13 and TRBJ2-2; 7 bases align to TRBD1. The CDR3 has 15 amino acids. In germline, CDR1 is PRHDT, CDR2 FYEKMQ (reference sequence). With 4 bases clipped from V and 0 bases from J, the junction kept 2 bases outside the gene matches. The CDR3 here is CASSWTGSNTGELFF. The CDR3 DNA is TGTGCCAGCAGCTGGACAGGTTCGAACACCGGGGAGCTGTTTTTT. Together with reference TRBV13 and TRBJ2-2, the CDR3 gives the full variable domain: AAGVIQSPRHLIKEKRETATLKCYPIPRHDTVYWYQQGPGQDPQFLISFYEKMQSDKGSIPDRFSAQQFSDYHSELNMSSLELGDSALYFCASSWTGSNTGELFFGEGSRLTVL.

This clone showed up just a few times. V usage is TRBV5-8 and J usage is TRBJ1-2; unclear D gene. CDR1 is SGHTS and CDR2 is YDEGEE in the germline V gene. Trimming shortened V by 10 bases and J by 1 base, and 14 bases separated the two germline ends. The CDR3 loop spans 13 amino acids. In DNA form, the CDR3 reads TGTGCCGCACGGTCGGACCTTAACTATGGCTACACCTTC. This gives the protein CAARSDLNYGYTF.

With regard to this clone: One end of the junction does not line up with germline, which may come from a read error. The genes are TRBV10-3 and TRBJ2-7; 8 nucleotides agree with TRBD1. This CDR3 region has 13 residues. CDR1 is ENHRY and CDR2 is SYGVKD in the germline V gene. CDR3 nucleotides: TGTGCCATCAGTGACCGGGCTAGACAGGGGACGCTGTTT. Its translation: CAISDRARQGTLF.

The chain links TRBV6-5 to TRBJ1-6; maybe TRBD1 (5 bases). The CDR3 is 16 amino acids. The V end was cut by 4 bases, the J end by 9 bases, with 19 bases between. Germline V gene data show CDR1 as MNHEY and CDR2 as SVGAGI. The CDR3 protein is CASSWDLGRGTSPLHF. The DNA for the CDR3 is TGTGCCAGCAGTTGGGACTTGGGACGGGGTACTTCACCCCTCCACTTT.

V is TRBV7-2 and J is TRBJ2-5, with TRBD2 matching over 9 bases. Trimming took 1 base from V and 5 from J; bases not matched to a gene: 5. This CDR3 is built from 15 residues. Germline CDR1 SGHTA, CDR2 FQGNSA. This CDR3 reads CASSLGGGVKETQYF. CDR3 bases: TGTGCCAGCAGCTTAGGCGGGGGGGTAAAGGAGACCCAGTACTTC.

The CDR3 region is CASSTRDKYGYTF. The CDR3 coding sequence is TGTGCCAGCAGTACTCGGGACAAATATGGCTACACCTTC. The chain couples TRBV6-2 or TRBV6-3 to TRBJ1-2; D is possibly TRBD1 (6 bases). The length of the CDR3 is 13 residues. CDR1 and CDR2 from the germline V gene are MNHEY and SVGEGT. Trimming took off 5 bases at V and 5 bases at J, with 12 bases between the two ends.

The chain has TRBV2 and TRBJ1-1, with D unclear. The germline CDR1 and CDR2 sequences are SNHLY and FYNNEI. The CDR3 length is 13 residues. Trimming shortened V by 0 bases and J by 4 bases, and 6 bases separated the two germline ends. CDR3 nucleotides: TGTGCCAGCAGTGAAGCGGTTCTCACTGAAGCTTTCTTT. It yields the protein CASSEAVLTEAFF.

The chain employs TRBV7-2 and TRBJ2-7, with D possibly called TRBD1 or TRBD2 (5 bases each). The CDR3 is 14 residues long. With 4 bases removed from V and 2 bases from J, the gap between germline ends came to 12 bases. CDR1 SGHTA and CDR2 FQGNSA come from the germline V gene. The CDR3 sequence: CASSSRDGAYEQYF. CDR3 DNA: TGTGCCAGCAGCTCCCGGGACGGAGCCTACGAGCAGTACTTC.